This TCR beta chain was identified in a study of PD-L1 blockade in urothelial cancer (dated by TCRdb to about 2017). At the level of the whole study: All patients started therapy around 2014 and received atezolizumab 1,200 mg intravenously every 3 weeks. About 90% of the roughly 30 patients were identified as males with urothelial cancer of bladder origin, and a prior smoking history was reported by 18 of 29 patients. Patients had an ECOG performance status of 0 or 1 and had received between 0 and 3 prior chemotherapy regimens. Blood samples were analyzed at two time points: 3 weeks after treatment start (second dose) and 6 weeks after treatment start. Blood samples gave median yields of roughly 150,000 T cells and some 84,000 unique TCRs, along with a median clonality of 0.080. The study was an exploratory multi-omic analysis of somatic, immune and clinical correlates of response to PD-L1 blockade with atezolizumab in urothelial cancer. Pretreatment tumor samples, along with matched peripheral blood serially collected before and after atezolizumab treatment, were subjected to TCR sequencing. Progression-free survival longer than 6 months counted as durable clinical benefit, and TCR features were additionally tested against both progression-free and overall survival. Whole exome sequencing and RNA sequencing of pretreatment tumors were performed alongside TCR sequencing in the same patients. Fewer than ten patients reached durable clinical benefit, while 15 to 25 patients did not. Pretreatment blood TCR-seq was available for around 29 patients, at least one posttreatment blood collection was obtained for some 24 patients, and tumor TCR-seq was available for some 24 patients. The full study reports these points: Improved progression-free and overall survival was found to be associated with pretreatment peripheral blood TCR clonality below the median. Because the sample size was small (n ≈ 27) and many exploratory analyses were performed, the results are intended to be hypothesis-generating. Among patients with durable benefit, tumor-associated TCR clones showed greater expansion in peripheral blood 3 weeks after treatment started (n ≈ 23, p = 0.022).

CDR1 and CDR2 (MDHEN, SYDVKM) derive from the germline V gene. V is pruned by 6 bases and J by 5 bases, leaving 8 bases of the junction without a gene match. Its CDR3 holds 14 amino acids, cysteine through phenylalanine. Only the CDR3 portion is preserved as DNA: 42 bases, with reading frame beginning at the first base. Taken with the paper, the label for time point translates to: pretreatment peripheral blood. The cohort included roughly 29 patients with locally advanced or metastatic urothelial carcinoma who were treated at Memorial Sloan Kettering on a trial protocol. Peripheral blood mononuclear cells were collected from each patient pretreatment and during treatment, giving between 1 and 8 total time points per patient. The Qiagen DNeasy Blood extraction kit was used to purify genomic DNA from total PBMCs and from tumor samples. PBMCs were collected pretreatment and during treatment, and were isolated and stored as previously described.

Each PCR received spiked-in synthetic TCR analog templates so that absolute template abundance could be estimated from read counts. The immunoSEQ assay used bias-controlled V and J gene primers to amplify TCRbeta CDR3 regions from genomic DNA. Rearranged TCRbeta segments were sequenced at approximately 20X coverage. As for how the authors treated the data: Clustering was used to correct sequencing errors, and CDR3s were annotated against IMGT to assign V, D and J genes. Downstream analyses used only productive TCRbeta rearrangements and left out out-of-frame or stop-codon sequences. Clonality was calculated as one minus the Shannon entropy normalized by the log of the number of unique productive sequences. Clones differing between time points or between blood and tumor were identified by Fisher's exact test with Benjamini-Hochberg correction at adjusted p below 0.01. Entries here come from immuneACCESS through TCRdb and include only in-frame sequences with V and J called. Some clones fail to appear in such tables; in the studies checked, an unresolved V gene covers under half of the shortfall, and the cause of the remainder is unknown. Clone size and V and J calls were adopted from that table, with D and trimming inferred from the DNA. This sample is represented by almost 90,000 clones; roughly 84% of them were singletons. The ten biggest clones cover approximately 2.1% of the sample.

About this clone itself: Its recognized antigen is unknown. Nothing much larger sits one base from this clone, and base qualities are not available.

The material was PBMCs, obtained around atezolizumab (anti-PD-L1) treatment. Recombination connected TRBV28 to TRBJ2-7, with 9 central nucleotides matching TRBD1. The receptor comes from a man aged 60 to 75 with urothelial cancer. The CDR3 reads CASRGSGQGNEQYF. The DNA sequence is given as TGTGCCAGCAGGGGTTCGGGACAGGGAAACGAGCAGTACTTC.